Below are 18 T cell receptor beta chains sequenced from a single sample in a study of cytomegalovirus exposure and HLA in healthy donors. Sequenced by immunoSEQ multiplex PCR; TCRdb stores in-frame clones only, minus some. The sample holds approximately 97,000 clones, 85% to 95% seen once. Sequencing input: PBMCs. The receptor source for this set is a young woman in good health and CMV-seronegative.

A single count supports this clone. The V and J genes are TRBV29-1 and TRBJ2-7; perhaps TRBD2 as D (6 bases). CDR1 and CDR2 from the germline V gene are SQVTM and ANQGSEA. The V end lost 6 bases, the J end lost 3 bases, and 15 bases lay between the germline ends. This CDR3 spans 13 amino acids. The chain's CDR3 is CSVRALGGYEQYF. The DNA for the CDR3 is TGCAGCGTGAGGGCCCTCGGGGGCTACGAGCAGTACTTC.

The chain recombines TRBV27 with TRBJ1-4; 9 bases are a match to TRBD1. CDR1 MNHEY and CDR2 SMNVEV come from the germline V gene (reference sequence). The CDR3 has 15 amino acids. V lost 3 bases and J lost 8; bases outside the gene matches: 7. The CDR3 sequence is CASSFVPGTGEKLFF. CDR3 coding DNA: TGTGCCAGCAGTTTTGTACCGGGGACAGGGGAAAAACTGTTTTTT.

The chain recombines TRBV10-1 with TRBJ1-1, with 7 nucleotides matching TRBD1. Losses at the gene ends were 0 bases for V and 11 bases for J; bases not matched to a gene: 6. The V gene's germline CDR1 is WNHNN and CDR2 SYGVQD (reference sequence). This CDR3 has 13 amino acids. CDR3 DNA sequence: TGCGCCAGCAGTGAGTCGGGCAGGGGGGACGCTTTCTTT. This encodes CASSESGRGDAFF.

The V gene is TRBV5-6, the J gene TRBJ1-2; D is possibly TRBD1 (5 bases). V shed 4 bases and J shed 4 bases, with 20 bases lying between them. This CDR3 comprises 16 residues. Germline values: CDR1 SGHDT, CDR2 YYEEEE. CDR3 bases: TGTGCCAGCAGCCCGAAGGGGTATGGTCGGGCCTATGGCTACACCTTC. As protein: CASSPKGYGRAYGYTF.

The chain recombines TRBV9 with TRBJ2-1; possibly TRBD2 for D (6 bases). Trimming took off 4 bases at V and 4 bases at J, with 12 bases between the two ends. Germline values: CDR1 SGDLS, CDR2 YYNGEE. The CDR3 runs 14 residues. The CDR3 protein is CASSPRLDYNEQFF. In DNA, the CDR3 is TGTGCCAGCAGCCCACGACTAGATTACAATGAGCAGTTCTTC.

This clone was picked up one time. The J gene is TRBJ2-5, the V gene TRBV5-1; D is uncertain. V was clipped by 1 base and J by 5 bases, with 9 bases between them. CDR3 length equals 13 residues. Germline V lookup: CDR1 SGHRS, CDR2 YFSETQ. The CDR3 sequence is CASSLRPGETQYF. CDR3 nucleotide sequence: TGCGCCAGCAGCTTGAGGCCGGGTGAGACCCAGTACTTC.

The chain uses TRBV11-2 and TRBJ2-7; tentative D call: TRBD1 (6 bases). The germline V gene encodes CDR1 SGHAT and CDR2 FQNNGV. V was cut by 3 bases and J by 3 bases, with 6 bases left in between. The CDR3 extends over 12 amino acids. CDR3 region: CASSLGHYEQYF. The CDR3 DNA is TGTGCCAGCAGCTTGGGACACTACGAGCAGTACTTC.

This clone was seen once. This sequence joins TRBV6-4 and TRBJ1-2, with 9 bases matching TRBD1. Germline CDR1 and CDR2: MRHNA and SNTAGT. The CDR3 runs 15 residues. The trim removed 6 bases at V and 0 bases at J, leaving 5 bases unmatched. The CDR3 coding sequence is TGTGCCAGCAGCGAGGGGACAGGGTCTAACTATGGCTACACCTTC. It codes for CASSEGTGSNYGYTF.

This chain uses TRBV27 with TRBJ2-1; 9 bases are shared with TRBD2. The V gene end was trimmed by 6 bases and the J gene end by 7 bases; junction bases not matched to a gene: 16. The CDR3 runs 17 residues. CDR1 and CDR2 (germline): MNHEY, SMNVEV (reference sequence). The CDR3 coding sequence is TGTGCCAGCAGCCACCGCCCGGGCGGGACTAGCCGTAATGAGCAGTTCTTC. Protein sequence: CASSHRPGGTSRNEQFF.

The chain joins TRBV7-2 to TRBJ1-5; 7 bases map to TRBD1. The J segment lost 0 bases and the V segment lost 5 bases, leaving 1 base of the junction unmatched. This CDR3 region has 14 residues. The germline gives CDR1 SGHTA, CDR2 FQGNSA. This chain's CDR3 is CASSRQGSNQPQHF. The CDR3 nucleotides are TGTGCCAGCAGCCGACAGGGTAGCAATCAGCCCCAGCATTTT.

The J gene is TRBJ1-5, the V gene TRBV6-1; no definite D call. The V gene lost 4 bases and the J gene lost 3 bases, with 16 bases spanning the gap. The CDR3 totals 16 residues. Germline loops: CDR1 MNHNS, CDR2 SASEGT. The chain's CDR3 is CASSGNYRDPNQPQHF. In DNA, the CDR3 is TGTGCCAGCAGTGGAAACTACCGTGACCCCAATCAGCCCCAGCATTTT.

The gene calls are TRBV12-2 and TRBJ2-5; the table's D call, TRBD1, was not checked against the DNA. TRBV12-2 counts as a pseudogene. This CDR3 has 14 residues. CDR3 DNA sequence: TGTGCAAGTCGCTTAGGCGTCAGGGGGGAGACCCAGTACTTC. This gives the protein CASRLGVRGETQYF.

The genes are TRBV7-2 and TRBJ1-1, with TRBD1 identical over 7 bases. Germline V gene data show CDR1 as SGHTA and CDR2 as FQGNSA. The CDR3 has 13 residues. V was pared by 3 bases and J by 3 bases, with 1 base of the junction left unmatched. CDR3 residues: CASSFQGDTEAFF. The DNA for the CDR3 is TGTGCCAGCAGCTTCCAGGGGGACACTGAAGCTTTCTTT.

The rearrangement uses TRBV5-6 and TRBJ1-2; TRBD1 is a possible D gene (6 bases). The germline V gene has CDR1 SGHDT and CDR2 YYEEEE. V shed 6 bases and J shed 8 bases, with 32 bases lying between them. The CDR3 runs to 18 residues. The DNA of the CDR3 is TGTGCCAGCACCTTCCCCAAGGAACAAAACAACAGGGCTCGAGGCTACACCTTC. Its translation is CASTFPKEQNNRARGYTF.

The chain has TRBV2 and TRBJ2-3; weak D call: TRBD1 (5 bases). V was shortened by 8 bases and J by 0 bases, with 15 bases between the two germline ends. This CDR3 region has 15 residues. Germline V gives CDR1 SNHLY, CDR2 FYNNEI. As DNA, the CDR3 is TGTGCCAGCTCCTGGGGCCAGGGTAGCACAGATACGCAGTATTTT. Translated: CASSWGQGSTDTQYF.

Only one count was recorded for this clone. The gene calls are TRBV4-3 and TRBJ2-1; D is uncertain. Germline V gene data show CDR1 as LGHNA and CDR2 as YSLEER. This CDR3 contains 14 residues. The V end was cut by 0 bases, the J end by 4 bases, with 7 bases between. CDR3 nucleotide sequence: TGCGCCAGCAGCCAAGAGACTCAATACAATGAGCAGTTCTTC. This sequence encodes CASSQETQYNEQFF.

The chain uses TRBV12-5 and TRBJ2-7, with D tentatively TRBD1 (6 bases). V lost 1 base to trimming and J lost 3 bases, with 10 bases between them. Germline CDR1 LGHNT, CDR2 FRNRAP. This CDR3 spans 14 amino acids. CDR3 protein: CASGLGGQNYEQYF. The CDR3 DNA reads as TGTGCTAGTGGTTTGGGGGGACAAAACTACGAGCAGTACTTC. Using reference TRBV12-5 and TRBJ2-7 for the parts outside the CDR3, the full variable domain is DARVTQTPRHKVTEMGQEVTMRCQPILGHNTVFWYRQTMMQGLELLAYFRNRAPLDDSGMPKDRFSAEMPDATLATLKIQPSEPRDSAVYFCASGLGGQNYEQYFGPGTRLTVT.

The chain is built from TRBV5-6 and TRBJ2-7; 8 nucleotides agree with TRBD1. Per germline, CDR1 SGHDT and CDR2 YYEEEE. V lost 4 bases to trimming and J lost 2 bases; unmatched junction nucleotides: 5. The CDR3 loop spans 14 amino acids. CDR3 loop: CASSKGQAAYEQYF. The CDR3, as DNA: TGTGCCAGCAGCAAGGGACAGGCGGCCTACGAGCAGTACTTC.